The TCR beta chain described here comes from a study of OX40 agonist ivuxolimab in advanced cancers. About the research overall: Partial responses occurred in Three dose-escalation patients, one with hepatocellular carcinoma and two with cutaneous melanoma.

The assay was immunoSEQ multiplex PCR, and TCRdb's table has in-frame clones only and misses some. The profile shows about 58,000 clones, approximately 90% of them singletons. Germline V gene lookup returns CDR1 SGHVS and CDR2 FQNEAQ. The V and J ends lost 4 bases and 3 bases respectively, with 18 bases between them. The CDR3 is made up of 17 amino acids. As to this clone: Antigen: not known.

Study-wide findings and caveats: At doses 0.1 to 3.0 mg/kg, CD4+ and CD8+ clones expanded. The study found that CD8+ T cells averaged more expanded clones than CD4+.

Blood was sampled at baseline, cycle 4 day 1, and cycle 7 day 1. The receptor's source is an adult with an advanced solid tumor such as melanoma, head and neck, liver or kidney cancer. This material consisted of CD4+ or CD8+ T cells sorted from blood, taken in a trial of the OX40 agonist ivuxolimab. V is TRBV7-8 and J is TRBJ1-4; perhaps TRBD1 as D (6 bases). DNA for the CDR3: TGTGCCAGCAGCTCGGGAGCAGGGGTACGCCCTAATGAAAAACTGTTTTTT. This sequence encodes CASSSGAGVRPNEKLFF.